The rows below give T cell receptor beta chains drawn from one sample of a study of vaccination effects on CD4 cells after COVID-19. Produced via immunoSEQ multiplex PCR; TCRdb's table is partial and in-frame only. The repertoire includes nearly 30,000 clones, 80% to 85% of them detected once, and 5.8% sits in the top ten. Antigens of these TCRs are unknown. The sample consisted of CD4+ T cells from PBMCs cultured with SARS-CoV-2 spike peptides, taken after COVID-19 vaccination. The receptors were sampled from a human donor who received a COVID-19 vaccine. Some clones in this sample may be carry-over from other donors' samples. The CDR3 runs from the conserved cysteine through the conserved F or W. Each record gives: J gene, clone size, D gene, V gene, CDR3 DNA, CDR3 protein. D genes are given only for firm matches. Clone size is given for some rows only: seen once, a few or many times, or a class if the clone is expanded.

J gene: TRBJ2-3; clone size: NA; D gene: TRBD2; V gene: TRBV5-5; CDR3 DNA: TGTGCCAGCAGATGGACTAGCGGGGACACAGATACGCAGTATTTT; CDR3 protein: CASRWTSGDTDTQYF
J gene: TRBJ1-1; clone size: NA; D gene: NA; V gene: TRBV7-2; CDR3 DNA: TGTGCCAGCAGCCAGGGGCAGCTAAACACTGAAGCTTTCTTT; CDR3 protein: CASSQGQLNTEAFF
J gene: TRBJ2-3; clone size: NA; D gene: NA; V gene: TRBV9; CDR3 DNA: TGTGCCAGCAGCTTATCCGGGACTTCGGATACGCAGTATTTT; CDR3 protein: CASSLSGTSDTQYF
J gene: TRBJ2-5; clone size: NA; D gene: TRBD2; V gene: TRBV7-2; CDR3 DNA: TGTGCCAGCAGCCCGAACCAACTAGCGGGGGGCGGGACCCAGTACTTC; CDR3 protein: CASSPNQLAGGGTQYF
J gene: TRBJ2-1; clone size: NA; D gene: NA; V gene: TRBV5-4; CDR3 DNA: TGTGCCAGCAGCTTTTTCGGGACTCGCAGCAATGAGCAGTTCTTC; CDR3 protein: CASSFFGTRSNEQFF
J gene: TRBJ1-1; clone size: NA; D gene: NA; V gene: TRBV5-5; CDR3 DNA: TGTGCCAGCAGCTGGGAGTGGATCACTGAAGCTTTCTTT; CDR3 protein: CASSWEWITEAFF
J gene: TRBJ2-3; clone size: NA; D gene: TRBD2; V gene: TRBV5-1; CDR3 DNA: TGCGCCAGCAGCTTGGGACCGCGGGGGGGCACAGATACGCAGTATTTT; CDR3 protein: CASSLGPRGGTDTQYF
J gene: TRBJ1-5; clone size: NA; D gene: NA; V gene: TRBV24-1; CDR3 DNA: TGTGCCACCAGTGATTTGGACATTCGGGGAAGTCAGCCCCAGCATTTT; CDR3 protein: CATSDLDIRGSQPQHF
J gene: TRBJ2-1; clone size: once; D gene: NA; V gene: TRBV24-1; CDR3 DNA: TGTGCCACCAGTGATCGGGCGGATAATGAGCAGTTCTTC; CDR3 protein: CATSDRADNEQFF
J gene: TRBJ2-4; clone size: few; D gene: NA; V gene: TRBV19; CDR3 DNA: TGTGCCAGTAGTATTGAGGGTAAAAACATTCAGTACTTC; CDR3 protein: CASSIEGKNIQYF
J gene: TRBJ2-3; clone size: NA; D gene: TRBD1; V gene: TRBV5-1; CDR3 DNA: TGCGCCAGCAGCCCGAGACAGGGGAGCACAGATACGCAGTATTTT; CDR3 protein: CASSPRQGSTDTQYF
J gene: TRBJ1-5; clone size: NA; D gene: NA; V gene: TRBV5-6; CDR3 DNA: TGTGCCAGCAGCATGGGGTATGGAGAGCAGCCCCAGCATTTT; CDR3 protein: CASSMGYGEQPQHF
J gene: TRBJ2-1; clone size: few; D gene: NA; V gene: TRBV5-1; CDR3 DNA: TGCGCCAGCAGGCAGACAGTCTCCTACAATGAGCAGTTCTTC; CDR3 protein: CASRQTVSYNEQFF
J gene: TRBJ1-3; clone size: NA; D gene: NA; V gene: TRBV10-3; CDR3 DNA: TGTGCCACCAGGATCGTTACAGGCGGGCTCCAAAACACCATATATTTT; CDR3 protein: CATRIVTGGLQNTIYF
J gene: TRBJ1-6; clone size: NA; D gene: NA; V gene: TRBV12-3/TRBV12-4; CDR3 DNA: TGTGCCAGTACTAATTTCGAATCACCCCTCCACTTT; CDR3 protein: CASTNFESPLHF
J gene: TRBJ2-3; clone size: NA; D gene: NA; V gene: TRBV7-9; CDR3 DNA: TGTGCCAGCAGCTTAGCGGCGGGTAGCACAGATACGCAGTATTTT; CDR3 protein: CASSLAAGSTDTQYF
J gene: TRBJ1-1; clone size: NA; D gene: NA; V gene: TRBV5-1; CDR3 DNA: TGCGCCAGCAGCGGGGGTTCTAACACTGAAGCTTTCTTT; CDR3 protein: CASSGGSNTEAFF
J gene: TRBJ2-5; clone size: NA; D gene: TRBD2; V gene: TRBV5-1; CDR3 DNA: TGCGCCAGCAGCCCCGGGACTAGCGGGGGCGGGGAGACCCAGTACTTC; CDR3 protein: CASSPGTSGGGETQYF
J gene: TRBJ2-3; clone size: NA; D gene: NA; V gene: TRBV27; CDR3 DNA: TGTGCCAGCAGGGCCAGGGCCTCCACAGATACGCAGTATTTT; CDR3 protein: CASRARASTDTQYF
J gene: TRBJ1-6; clone size: NA; D gene: TRBD1; V gene: TRBV30; CDR3 DNA: TGTGCCTGGAGTGGGGGACAGGGGGCCAATTCACCCCTCCACTTT; CDR3 protein: CAWSGGQGANSPLHF
J gene: TRBJ2-1; clone size: NA; D gene: TRBD1; V gene: TRBV15; CDR3 DNA: TGTGCCACCGTACGGGACAGGGTCATCAATGAGCAGTTCTTC; CDR3 protein: CATVRDRVINEQFF
J gene: TRBJ1-5; clone size: NA; D gene: NA; V gene: TRBV5-1; CDR3 DNA: TGCGCCAGCAGCTTGGACGGTAGCAATCAGCCCCAGCATTTT; CDR3 protein: CASSLDGSNQPQHF
J gene: TRBJ2-1; clone size: NA; D gene: TRBD1; V gene: TRBV7-2; CDR3 DNA: TGTGCCAGCACTTTACGGTCAGGGGGCTATAATGAGCAGTTCTTC; CDR3 protein: CASTLRSGGYNEQFF
J gene: TRBJ1-3; clone size: few; D gene: NA; V gene: TRBV7-9; CDR3 DNA: TGTGCCAGCAGCCACTCACACGGGGACACCATATATTTT; CDR3 protein: CASSHSHGDTIYF
J gene: TRBJ2-2; clone size: NA; D gene: NA; V gene: TRBV7-9; CDR3 DNA: TGTGCCAGCAGCCCCCGACAAATGGGGCCCCAGAACACCGGGGAGCTGTTTTTT; CDR3 protein: CASSPRQMGPQNTGELFF
J gene: TRBJ2-1; clone size: NA; D gene: TRBD1; V gene: TRBV10-2; CDR3 DNA: TGCGCCAGCGTACCCCGGGGACAGACCTACAATGAGCAGTTCTTC; CDR3 protein: CASVPRGQTYNEQFF
J gene: TRBJ1-1; clone size: NA; D gene: NA; V gene: TRBV27; CDR3 DNA: TGTGCCAGCAGTTTATCGCAGGGGCTGGGCACTGAAGCTTTCTTT; CDR3 protein: CASSLSQGLGTEAFF
J gene: TRBJ2-7; clone size: NA; D gene: TRBD1; V gene: TRBV18; CDR3 DNA: TGTGCCAGCTCACTGGGACAGGGGGCAAACGAGCAGTACTTC; CDR3 protein: CASSLGQGANEQYF
J gene: TRBJ1-2; clone size: once; D gene: NA; V gene: TRBV6-6; CDR3 DNA: TGTGCCAGCCTCGAACAGGGTTCTGACTATGGCTACACCTTC; CDR3 protein: CASLEQGSDYGYTF
J gene: TRBJ2-5; clone size: NA; D gene: TRBD1; V gene: TRBV5-1; CDR3 DNA: TGCGCCAGCAGCTTACCCGGGACAGGGGGCACAGAGACCCAGTACTTC; CDR3 protein: CASSLPGTGGTETQYF
J gene: TRBJ2-4; clone size: NA; D gene: TRBD2; V gene: TRBV5-6; CDR3 DNA: TGTGCCAGCACTACCGGGGGGTGGGGGAACATTCAGTACTTC; CDR3 protein: CASTTGGWGNIQYF
J gene: TRBJ2-3; clone size: NA; D gene: NA; V gene: TRBV25-1; CDR3 DNA: TGTGCCAGCAGTACGTCAAAGGGTAGCGGCAACACAGATACGCAGTATTTT; CDR3 protein: CASSTSKGSGNTDTQYF
J gene: TRBJ1-6; clone size: NA; D gene: NA; V gene: TRBV4-1; CDR3 DNA: TGCGCCAGCAGGACAACGAATAATTCACCCCTCCACTTT; CDR3 protein: CASRTTNNSPLHF
J gene: TRBJ2-1; clone size: NA; D gene: NA; V gene: TRBV19; CDR3 DNA: TGTGCCAGTAGTATTCAGGAATATGGTGAGCAGTTCTTC; CDR3 protein: CASSIQEYGEQFF
J gene: TRBJ1-2; clone size: NA; D gene: NA; V gene: TRBV6-5; CDR3 DNA: TGTGCCAGCAGTTACTCGAGTGGGTACGGAGGCTACACCTTC; CDR3 protein: CASSYSSGYGGYTF
J gene: TRBJ1-2; clone size: NA; D gene: NA; V gene: TRBV6-6; CDR3 DNA: TGTGCCAGCAGTTACTCAGGGGGAAACTATGGCTACACCTTC; CDR3 protein: CASSYSGGNYGYTF
J gene: TRBJ2-1; clone size: NA; D gene: TRBD2; V gene: TRBV6-5; CDR3 DNA: TGTGCCAGCACACGGGGGGGCACCTACAATGAGCAGTTCTTC; CDR3 protein: CASTRGGTYNEQFF
J gene: TRBJ1-4; clone size: NA; D gene: NA; V gene: TRBV4-1; CDR3 DNA: TGCGCCAGCAGGCGTGTGGGTGGGTCCTACCATGAAAAACTGTTTTTT; CDR3 protein: CASRRVGGSYHEKLFF
J gene: TRBJ1-2; clone size: NA; D gene: NA; V gene: TRBV28; CDR3 DNA: TGTGCCAGCAGTTTATATCAGGGCCCAGCTAACTATGGCTACACCTTC; CDR3 protein: CASSLYQGPANYGYTF
J gene: TRBJ2-5; clone size: few; D gene: NA; V gene: TRBV12-3/TRBV12-4; CDR3 DNA: TGTGCCAGCACCGCGGGGGAGACCCAGTACTTC; CDR3 protein: CASTAGETQYF
J gene: TRBJ1-1; clone size: few; D gene: NA; V gene: TRBV2; CDR3 DNA: TGTGCCAGCAGTGGTGAAGCTAACACTGAAGCTTTCTTT; CDR3 protein: CASSGEANTEAFF
J gene: TRBJ1-5; clone size: NA; D gene: TRBD1; V gene: TRBV4-2; CDR3 DNA: TGTGCCAGCAGCCAACCGAGTACAGGGGGCCAACAGCCCCAGCATTTT; CDR3 protein: CASSQPSTGGQQPQHF
J gene: TRBJ1-5; clone size: NA; D gene: TRBD1; V gene: TRBV6-6; CDR3 DNA: TGTGCCAGCATCGCTACAGGGGGAGGGGGTCAGCCCCAGCATTTT; CDR3 protein: CASIATGGGGQPQHF
J gene: TRBJ2-3; clone size: NA; D gene: NA; V gene: TRBV19; CDR3 DNA: TGTGCCAGTACCATCAGGGGGGGAGAAGATACGCAGTATTTT; CDR3 protein: CASTIRGGEDTQYF
J gene: TRBJ2-1; clone size: NA; D gene: NA; V gene: TRBV30; CDR3 DNA: TGTGCCTGGAGTGTTTTGACTGAGCAGTTCTTC; CDR3 protein: CAWSVLTEQFF
J gene: TRBJ2-1; clone size: NA; D gene: TRBD2; V gene: TRBV3-1/TRBV3-2; CDR3 DNA: TGTGCCAGCAGCCAGTTACTTGGGAGGGGCGGGAATGAGCAGTTCTTC; CDR3 protein: CASSQLLGRGGNEQFF
J gene: TRBJ1-6; clone size: NA; D gene: NA; V gene: TRBV11-3; CDR3 DNA: TGTGCCAGCAGCTTCTCAGGGGCCAATTCACCCCTCCACTTT; CDR3 protein: CASSFSGANSPLHF
J gene: TRBJ2-3; clone size: NA; D gene: TRBD2; V gene: TRBV5-1; CDR3 DNA: TGCGCCAGCAGCTACCCTAGCGGGGCCAGCACAGATACGCAGTATTTT; CDR3 protein: CASSYPSGASTDTQYF
J gene: TRBJ2-1; clone size: few; D gene: TRBD1; V gene: TRBV7-3; CDR3 DNA: TGTGCCAGCAGCCCCCTCCCGGGACAGGGTTACAATGAGCAGTTCTTC; CDR3 protein: CASSPLPGQGYNEQFF
J gene: TRBJ2-3; clone size: once; D gene: TRBD1; V gene: TRBV9; CDR3 DNA: TGTGCCAGCAGCACCGGACAGGAAGGGCTTGATACGCAGTATTTT; CDR3 protein: CASSTGQEGLDTQYF
J gene: TRBJ2-2; clone size: NA; D gene: NA; V gene: TRBV19; CDR3 DNA: TGTGCCAGTAGTAGGGGCCAGCCCGGGGAGCTGTTTTTT; CDR3 protein: CASSRGQPGELFF
J gene: TRBJ1-2; clone size: NA; D gene: NA; V gene: TRBV5-1; CDR3 DNA: TGCGCCAGCAGCTCGCAGGGGCCCTCGGGTTATGGCTACACCTTC; CDR3 protein: CASSSQGPSGYGYTF